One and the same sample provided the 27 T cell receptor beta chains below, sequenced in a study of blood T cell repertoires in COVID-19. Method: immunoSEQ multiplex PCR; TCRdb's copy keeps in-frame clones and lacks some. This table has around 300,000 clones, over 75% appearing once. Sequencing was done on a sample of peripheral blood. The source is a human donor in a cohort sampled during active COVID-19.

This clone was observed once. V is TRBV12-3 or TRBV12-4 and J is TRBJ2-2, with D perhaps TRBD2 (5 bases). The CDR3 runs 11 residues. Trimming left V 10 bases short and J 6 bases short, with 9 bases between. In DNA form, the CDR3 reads TGTGCCACCCGGGGTCCCGGGGAGCTGTTTTTT. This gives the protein CATRGPGELFF.

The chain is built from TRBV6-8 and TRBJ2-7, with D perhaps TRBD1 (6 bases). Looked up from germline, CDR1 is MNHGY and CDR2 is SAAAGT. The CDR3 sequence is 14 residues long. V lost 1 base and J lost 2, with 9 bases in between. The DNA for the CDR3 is TGTGCCAGCAGTTACTTCGGACAGACCTACGAGCAGTACTTC. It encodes CASSYFGQTYEQYF.

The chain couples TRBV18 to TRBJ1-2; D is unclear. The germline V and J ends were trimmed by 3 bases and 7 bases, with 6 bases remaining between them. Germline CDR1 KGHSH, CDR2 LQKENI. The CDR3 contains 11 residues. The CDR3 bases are TGTGCCAGCTCACCGCGGGTTGGCTACACCTTC. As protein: CASSPRVGYTF. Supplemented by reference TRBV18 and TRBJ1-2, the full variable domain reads NAGVMQNPRHLVRRRGQEARLRCSPMKGHSHVYWYRQLPEEGLKFMVYLQKENIIDESGMPKERFSAEFPKEGPSILRIQQVVRGDSAAYFCASSPRVGYTFGSGTRLTVV.

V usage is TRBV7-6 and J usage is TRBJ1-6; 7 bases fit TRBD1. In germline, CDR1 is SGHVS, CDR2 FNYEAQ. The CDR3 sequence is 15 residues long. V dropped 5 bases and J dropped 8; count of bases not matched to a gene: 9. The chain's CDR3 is CASSLRSGGDSPLHF. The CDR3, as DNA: TGTGCCAGCAGCCTGCGATCAGGGGGAGATTCACCCCTCCACTTT.

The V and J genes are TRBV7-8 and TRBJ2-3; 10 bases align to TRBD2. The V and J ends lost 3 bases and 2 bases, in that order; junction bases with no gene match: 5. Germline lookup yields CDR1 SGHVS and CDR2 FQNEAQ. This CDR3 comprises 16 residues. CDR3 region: CASSFTSGANTDTQYF. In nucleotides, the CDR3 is TGTGCCAGCAGCTTTACTAGCGGGGCGAACACAGATACGCAGTATTTT. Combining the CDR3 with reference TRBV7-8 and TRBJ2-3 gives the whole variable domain GAGVSQSPRYKVAKRGQDVALRCDPISGHVSLFWYQQALGQGPEFLTYFQNEAQLDKSGLPSDRFFAERPEGSVSTLKIQRTQQEDSAVYLCASSFTSGANTDTQYFGPGTRLTVL.

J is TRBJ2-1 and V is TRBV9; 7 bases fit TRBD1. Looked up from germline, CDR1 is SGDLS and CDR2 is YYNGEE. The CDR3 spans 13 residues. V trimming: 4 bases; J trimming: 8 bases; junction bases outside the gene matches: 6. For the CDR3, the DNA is TGTGCCAGCAGCTCTTACAGGGGCGATGAGCAGTTCTTC. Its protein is CASSSYRGDEQFF.

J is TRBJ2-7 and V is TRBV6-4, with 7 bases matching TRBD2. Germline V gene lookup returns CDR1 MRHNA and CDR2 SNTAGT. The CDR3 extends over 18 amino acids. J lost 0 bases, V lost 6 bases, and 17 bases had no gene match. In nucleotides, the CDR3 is TGTGCCAGCAGGGACATGCGGGGGTCGACTCGTAGCTCCTACGAGCAGTACTTC. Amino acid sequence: CASRDMRGSTRSSYEQYF.

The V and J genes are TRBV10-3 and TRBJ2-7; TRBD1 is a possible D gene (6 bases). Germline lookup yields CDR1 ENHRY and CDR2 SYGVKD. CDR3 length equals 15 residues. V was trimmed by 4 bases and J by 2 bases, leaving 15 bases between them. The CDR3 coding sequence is TGTGCCATCAGTGCTTTCCGGGACACTACCTACGAGCAGTACTTC. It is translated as CAISAFRDTTYEQYF.

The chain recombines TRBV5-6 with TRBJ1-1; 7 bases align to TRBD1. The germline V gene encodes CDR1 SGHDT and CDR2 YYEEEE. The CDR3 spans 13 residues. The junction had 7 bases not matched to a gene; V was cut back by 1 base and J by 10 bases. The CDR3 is CASSLPTGTLAFF. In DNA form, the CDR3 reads TGTGCCAGCAGCTTGCCGACAGGGACCCTAGCTTTCTTT.

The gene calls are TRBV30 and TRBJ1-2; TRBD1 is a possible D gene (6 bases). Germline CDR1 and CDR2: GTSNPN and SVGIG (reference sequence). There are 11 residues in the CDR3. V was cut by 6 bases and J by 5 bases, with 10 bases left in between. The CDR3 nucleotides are TGTGCCTGTATCACAGGGTATGGCTACACCTTC. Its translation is CACITGYGYTF.

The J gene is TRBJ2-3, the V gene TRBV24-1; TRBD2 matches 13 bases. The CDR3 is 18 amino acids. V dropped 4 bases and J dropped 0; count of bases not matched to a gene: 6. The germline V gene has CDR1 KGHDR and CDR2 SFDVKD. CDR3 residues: CATSDPPGLAGSTDTQYF. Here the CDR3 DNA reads TGTGCCACCAGTGACCCTCCGGGACTAGCGGGGAGCACAGATACGCAGTATTTT.

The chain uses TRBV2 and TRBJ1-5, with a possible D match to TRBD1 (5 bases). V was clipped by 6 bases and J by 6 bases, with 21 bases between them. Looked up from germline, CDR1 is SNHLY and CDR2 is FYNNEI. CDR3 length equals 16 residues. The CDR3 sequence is CASRPRGWGSGQPQHF. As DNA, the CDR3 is TGTGCCAGCAGACCCCGGGGGTGGGGGAGCGGTCAGCCCCAGCATTTT.

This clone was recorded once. The CDR3 is CASSLYLPSSGETQYF. CDR3 coding DNA: TGTGCCAGCAGCTTATATCTTCCTAGCTCGGGAGAGACCCAGTACTTC. The rearrangement uses TRBV7-9 and TRBJ2-5, with D perhaps matching TRBD2 (5 bases). The V gene's germline CDR1 is SEHNR and CDR2 FQNEAQ (reference sequence). Trimming left V 2 bases short and J 4 bases short, with 17 bases between. The CDR3 consists of 16 residues. Variable domain in full (rest from reference TRBV7-9 and TRBJ2-5): DTGVSQNPRHKITKRGQNVTFRCDPISEHNRLYWYRQTLGQGPEFLTYFQNEAQLEKSRLLSDRFSAERPKGSFSTLEIQRTEQGDSAMYLCASSLYLPSSGETQYFGPGTRLLVL.

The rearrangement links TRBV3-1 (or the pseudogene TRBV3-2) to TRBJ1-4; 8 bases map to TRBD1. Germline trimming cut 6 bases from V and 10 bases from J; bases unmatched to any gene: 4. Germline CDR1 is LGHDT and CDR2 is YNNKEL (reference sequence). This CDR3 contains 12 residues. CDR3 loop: CASSHGQGKLFF. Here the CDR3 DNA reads TGTGCCAGCAGTCATGGACAGGGAAAACTGTTTTTT.

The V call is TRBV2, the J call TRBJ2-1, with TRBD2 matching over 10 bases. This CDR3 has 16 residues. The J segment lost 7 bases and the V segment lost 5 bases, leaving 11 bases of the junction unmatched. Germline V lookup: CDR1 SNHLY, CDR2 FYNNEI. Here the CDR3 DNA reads TGTGCCAGCAGTACCACCGGGACTAGCGACGAAAATGAGCAGTTCTTC. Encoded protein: CASSTTGTSDENEQFF.

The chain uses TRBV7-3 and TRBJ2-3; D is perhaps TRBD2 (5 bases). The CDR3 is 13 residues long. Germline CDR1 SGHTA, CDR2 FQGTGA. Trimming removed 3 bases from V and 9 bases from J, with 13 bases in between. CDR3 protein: CASSLERGKTQYF. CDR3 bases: TGTGCCAGCAGCTTGGAGCGAGGGAAAACGCAGTATTTT.

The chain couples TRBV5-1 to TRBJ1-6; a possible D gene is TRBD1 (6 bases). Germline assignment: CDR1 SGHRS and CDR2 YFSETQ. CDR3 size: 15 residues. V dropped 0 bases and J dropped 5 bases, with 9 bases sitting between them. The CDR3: CASSLGQANNSPLHF. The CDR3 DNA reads TGCGCCAGCAGCTTGGGACAGGCTAATAATTCACCCCTCCACTTT.

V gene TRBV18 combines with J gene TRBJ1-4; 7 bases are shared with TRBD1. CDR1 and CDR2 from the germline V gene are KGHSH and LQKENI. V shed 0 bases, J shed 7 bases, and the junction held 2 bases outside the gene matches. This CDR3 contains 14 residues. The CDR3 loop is CASSPPQGSEKLFF. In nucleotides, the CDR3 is TGTGCCAGCTCACCACCACAGGGGAGTGAAAAACTGTTTTTT. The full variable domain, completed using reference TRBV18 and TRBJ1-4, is NAGVMQNPRHLVRRRGQEARLRCSPMKGHSHVYWYRQLPEEGLKFMVYLQKENIIDESGMPKERFSAEFPKEGPSILRIQQVVRGDSAAYFCASSPPQGSEKLFFGSGTQLSVL.

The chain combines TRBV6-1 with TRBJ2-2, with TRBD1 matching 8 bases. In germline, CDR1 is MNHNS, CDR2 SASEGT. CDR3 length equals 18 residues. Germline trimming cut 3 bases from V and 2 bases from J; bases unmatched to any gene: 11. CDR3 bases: TGTGCCAGCAGTGAGGTCAGGGGGCCCCTTCCTAACACCGGGGAGCTGTTTTTT. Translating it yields CASSEVRGPLPNTGELFF.

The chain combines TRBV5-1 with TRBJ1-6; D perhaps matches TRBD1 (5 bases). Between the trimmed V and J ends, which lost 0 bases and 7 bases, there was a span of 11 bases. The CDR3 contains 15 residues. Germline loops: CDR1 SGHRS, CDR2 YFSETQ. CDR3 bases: TGCGCCAGCAGCTTGGCCTCGGGGGAAAATTCACCCCTCCACTTT. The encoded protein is CASSLASGENSPLHF.

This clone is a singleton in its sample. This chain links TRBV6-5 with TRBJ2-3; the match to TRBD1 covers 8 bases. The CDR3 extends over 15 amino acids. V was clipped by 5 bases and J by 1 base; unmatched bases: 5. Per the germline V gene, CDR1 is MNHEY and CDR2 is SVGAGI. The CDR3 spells CASSLDRVRTDTQYF. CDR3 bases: TGTGCCAGCAGTCTGGACAGGGTTCGCACAGATACGCAGTATTTT.

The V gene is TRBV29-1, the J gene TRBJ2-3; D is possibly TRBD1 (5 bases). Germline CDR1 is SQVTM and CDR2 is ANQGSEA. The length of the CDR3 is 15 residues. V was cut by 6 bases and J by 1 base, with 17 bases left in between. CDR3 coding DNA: TGCAGCGTAATCCAGGGTTTAACCCGCACAGATACGCAGTATTTT. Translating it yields CSVIQGLTRTDTQYF.

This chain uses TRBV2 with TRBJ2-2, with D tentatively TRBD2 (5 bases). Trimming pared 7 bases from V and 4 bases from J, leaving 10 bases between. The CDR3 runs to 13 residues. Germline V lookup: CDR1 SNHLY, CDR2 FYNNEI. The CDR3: CASTQGGTGELFF. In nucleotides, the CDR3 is TGTGCCAGCACCCAAGGAGGCACCGGGGAGCTGTTTTTT. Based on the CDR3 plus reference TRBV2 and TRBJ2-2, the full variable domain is EPEVTQTPSHQVTQMGQEVILRCVPISNHLYFYWYRQILGQKVEFLVSFYNNEISEKSEIFDDQFSVERPDGSNFTLKIRSTKLEDSAMYFCASTQGGTGELFFGEGSRLTVL.

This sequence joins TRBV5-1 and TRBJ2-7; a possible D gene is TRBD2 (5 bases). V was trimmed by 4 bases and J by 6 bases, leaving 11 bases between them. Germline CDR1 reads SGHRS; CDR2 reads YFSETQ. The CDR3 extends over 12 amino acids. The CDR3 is CASSVSGGEQYF. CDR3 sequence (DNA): TGCGCCAGCAGCGTGAGTGGAGGCGAGCAGTACTTC. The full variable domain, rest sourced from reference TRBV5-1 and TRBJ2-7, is KAGVTQTPRYLIKTRGQQVTLSCSPISGHRSVSWYQQTPGQGLQFLFEYFSETQRNKGNFPGRFSGRQFSNSRSEMNVSTLELGDSALYLCASSVSGGEQYFGPGTRLTVT.

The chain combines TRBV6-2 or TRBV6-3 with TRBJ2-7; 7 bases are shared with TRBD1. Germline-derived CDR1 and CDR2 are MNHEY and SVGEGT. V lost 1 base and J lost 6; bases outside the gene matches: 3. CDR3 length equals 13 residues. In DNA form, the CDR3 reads TGTGCCAGCAGTTACTTTACAGGGGTCGAGCAGTACTTC. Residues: CASSYFTGVEQYF.

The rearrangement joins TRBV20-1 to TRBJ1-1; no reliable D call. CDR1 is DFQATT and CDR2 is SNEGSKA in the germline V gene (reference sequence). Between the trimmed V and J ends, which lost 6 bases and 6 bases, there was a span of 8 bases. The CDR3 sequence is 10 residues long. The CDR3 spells CSAARAEAFF. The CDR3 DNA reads TGCAGTGCCGCCCGAGCTGAAGCTTTCTTT.

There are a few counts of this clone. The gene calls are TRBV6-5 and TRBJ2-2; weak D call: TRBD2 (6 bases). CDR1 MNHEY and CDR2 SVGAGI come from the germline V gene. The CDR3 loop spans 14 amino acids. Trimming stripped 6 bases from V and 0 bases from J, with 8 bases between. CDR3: CASSAGTNTGELFF. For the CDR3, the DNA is TGTGCCAGCAGCGCGGGGACGAACACCGGGGAGCTGTTTTTT.